The 8 T cell receptor beta chains below all came from one sample that was sequenced in a study of PD-L1 blockade in urothelial cancer. Using immunoSEQ multiplex PCR, the repertoire was profiled, and TCRdb retains in-frame clones only, with some absent. Of tens of thousands of clones listed, around nine tenths are singletons. Time point denoted: pretreatment peripheral blood. The sample was PBMCs, taken around atezolizumab (anti-PD-L1) treatment. The source is a woman in her fifties or sixties with urothelial cancer.

In nucleotides, the CDR3 is TGTGCCATCAGGGGACTGAAGAGCACAGATACGCAGTATTTT. It yields the protein CAIRGLKSTDTQYF. The chain uses TRBV10-3 and TRBJ2-3; maybe TRBD2 (6 bases). The CDR3 has 14 amino acids. V shed 6 bases and J shed 0 bases, with 10 bases lying between them. The V gene's germline CDR1 is ENHRY and CDR2 SYGVKD.

This chain joins TRBV5-6 and TRBJ1-1; tentative D call: TRBD1 (6 bases). From germline, CDR1 is SGHDT and CDR2 YYEEEE. Trimming shortened V by 2 bases and J by 7 bases, and 18 bases separated the two germline ends. The CDR3 sequence is 15 residues long. CDR3: CASSLTDRQYVEAFF. For the CDR3, the DNA is TGTGCCAGCAGCTTAACGGACAGACAATATGTTGAAGCTTTCTTT.

The J gene is TRBJ1-5, the V gene TRBV27, with D unclear. V lost 4 bases and J lost 5, with 9 bases in between. The length of the CDR3 is 13 residues. Germline V lookup: CDR1 MNHEY, CDR2 SMNVEV (reference sequence). The CDR3 here is CASSSQVDQPQHF. CDR3 nucleotide sequence: TGTGCCAGCAGTTCCCAGGTGGATCAGCCCCAGCATTTT.

This chain joins TRBV23-1 and TRBJ2-6; the D is unclear. TRBV23-1 is treated as an ORF (open reading frame) with a function not yet certain. V was trimmed by 3 bases and J by 4 bases, leaving 13 bases between them. This CDR3 contains 16 residues. The CDR3 protein is CASSHLGSPGANVLTF. Written as DNA, the CDR3 is TGCGCCAGCAGTCATCTCGGGTCGCCCGGGGCCAACGTCCTGACTTTC.

This chain links TRBV29-1 with TRBJ2-5; 8 bases map to TRBD1. J lost 1 base, V lost 1 base, and 5 bases had no gene match. There are 15 residues in the CDR3. Germline CDR1 reads SQVTM; CDR2 reads ANQGSEA. CDR3 loop: CSVEADRGRQETQYF. CDR3 sequence (DNA): TGCAGCGTTGAAGCAGACAGGGGCCGCCAAGAGACCCAGTACTTC.

The chain is built from TRBV11-3 and TRBJ2-3, with D possibly being TRBD1 (6 bases). The CDR3 contains 15 residues. In germline, CDR1 is SGHNT, CDR2 YENEEA. The CDR3 DNA reads as TGTGCGAGAAAACCGGCCAGGGGAGGCACAGATACGCAGTATTTT. Protein product: CARKPARGGTDTQYF.

This chain links TRBV7-3 with TRBJ2-1, with 11 nucleotides matching TRBD1. Germline trimming cut 6 bases from V and 0 bases from J; bases unmatched to any gene: 4. The CDR3 is 16 amino acids. Germline assignment: CDR1 SGHTA and CDR2 FQGTGA. The CDR3 DNA follows: TGTGCCAGCAGTCCGGACAGGGGGCTCTCCTACAATGAGCAGTTCTTC. Translating gives CASSPDRGLSYNEQFF.

The chain links TRBV20-1 to TRBJ2-3, with unresolved D. The CDR3 has 11 residues. V lost 2 bases and J lost 3, with 3 bases in between. Germline V gene sequence: CDR1 DFQATT, CDR2 SNEGSKA (reference sequence). The CDR3 sequence is CSARHTDTQYF. DNA for the CDR3: TGCAGTGCTAGACATACAGATACGCAGTATTTT.